This TCR beta chain was obtained from a study of blood T cells in healthy people across ages (dated by TCRdb to the mid-2010s). In terms of the full investigation: In model experiments, template switching captured roughly one uniquely barcoded TCR beta cDNA molecule for every two T cells. Using deep sequencing normalized with unique cDNA molecular identifiers, the study measured how TCR beta repertoire diversity changes with age. The donors were divided into four age groups: young (average around 17 years), middle-aged (almost 40), aged (62) and long-lived (82). For two donors (one aged 18 to 29 and one aged 80 or older), the study analyzed two additional independent replicas of 1 million unique cDNA reads from the same blood draw.

The roughly 39 donors, aged roughly 6 to 100 years, were systemically healthy Caucasian individuals from Russia. Each donor gave about 9.7 milliliters of peripheral blood, drawn into EDTA-treated Vacutainer tubes. Ficoll-Paque density-gradient centrifugation was used to isolate PBMCs, with at least 7 million per sample. Total RNA, at least 5.5 micrograms per sample, was extracted from PBMCs with Trizol reagent. Naive CD45RAhigh/CD27high T cell percentages were measured by flow cytometry on a PBMC aliquot from every donor. The CDR1 and CDR2 encoded by the germline V gene are SNHLY and FYNNEI. The CDR3 runs 13 residues from the cysteine to the phenylalanine. Of the read, only the CDR3 DNA is kept; its 39 bases are in frame from base 1. Library creation used 5' RACE. The data were produced on an Illumina HiSeq 2500. A second PCR of roughly 7 to 11 cycles was performed with a sample-barcoded 5' primer and a J-beta primer mix. A template-switch 5' adaptor carrying 12 random nucleotides introduced a unique molecular identifier onto each TCR beta cDNA molecule. At least 2.5 million CDR3-containing paired-end reads were obtained from each sample. First-strand cDNA synthesis was performed from all RNA using the Mint cDNA synthesis kit, with priming by a TRBC-specific oligonucleotide. Following uracil-DNA glycosylase treatment, all cDNA underwent a first 18-cycle PCR with the universal primers M1SS and BC2_uni_R. As for how the authors treated the data: For normalization, 1 million high-quality reads were randomly selected from each sample, with every read carrying a distinct molecular identifier. Reads sharing molecular identifiers were discarded rather than binned into consensus sequences. CDR3 identification, clonotype clustering and error correction used MiTCR with a Q25 quality threshold and the strictest error-elimination algorithm. A nonparametric unseen species model with Euler transformation was used to estimate a lower bound on total TCR beta diversity. TCRdb handled the public reads itself, with Q25 trimming in fastp and clone calling in MiXCR, and kept productive beta chains. Records with the same CDR3 protein are collapsed into one entry carrying the most frequent genes and DNA. TCRdb's processing, not the authors', yielded these V and J calls. Present in this sample are around 800,000 distinct CDR3 sequences, around 24% of which were seen just once. The top ten clonotypes cover around 3% of the sample.

General findings and caveats noted by the study authors: Observed TCR beta diversity correlated strongly with the percentage of naive T cells measured by flow cytometry. Donor CMV infection status was unknown, potentially confounding age-related changes in expanded clonotypes. Total diversity estimates from one million sequenced T cells were considered lower bounds and underestimates. Because profiling used bulk unsorted PBMCs, naive and antigen-experienced compartments could not be compared conclusively. Observed TCR beta diversity per million T cells fell roughly linearly with age, and a significant reduction was already apparent by age around 40. Compared with the aged group, the long-lived group had more naive CD4+ T cells, fewer expanded clones and increased TCR diversity, a pattern suggesting age selection.

This clonotype has more than one count but fewer than ten. Its antigen remains unidentified. No per-base quality is available; no much larger clone lies one base away. Separately, the same data were catalogued under a study of T cells of mothers and their children. As the second study states: Nine systemically healthy Caucasian individuals served as donors, namely three mothers together with their six children. cDNA synthesis consumed the entire amount of extracted RNA, loaded at 1.5 ug RNA in each 15 ul reaction. In the second PCR, sample barcodes and 2-4 random nucleotides were introduced via the M1S primer. Over 10 million TCR beta CDR3 reads came from each mother, compared with about 3.2 million reads from each child. In both related and unrelated pairs, thymic selection shapes the output of TCR recombination in a similar way, with inherited differences having only a minor effect. Normalized repertoire overlap was always slightly but never significantly higher in related than unrelated mother-child pairs. Persistent microchimeric T cell clones were not detected, at a sensitivity of around 100 clones per million clonotypes. In the study, deep NGS was used to compare the TCR beta repertoires of mothers and children, and features distinguishing related mother-child pairs from unrelated individuals were sought. Mothers averaged about 37 +/- 4 years of age and children averaged around 11 +/- 4 years. After adapter ligation was performed with NEBNext reagents, the libraries were sequenced on an Illumina HiSeq 2000 with 100+100 nt paired-end reads. To prevent cross-contamination, the mother and child libraries were prepared one month apart and sequenced in separate runs. For each donor, somewhere between about 500,000 and 2,300,000 distinct TCR beta clonotypes were identified. Naive TCR beta clonotypes were estimated from low-frequency clonotypes matched to each donor's FACS-determined naive share, without sorting.

The chain links TRBV2 with TRBJ2-5; matching of 7 bases hints at TRBD1 as the D gene. The last part of the DNA fits TRBJ2-1 better; the J call may be wrong. The sequenced material came from blood. The receptor was isolated from a boy aged 10-17 years in good health. The DNA sequence is TGTGCCAGCAGTGAAAGACAGGGAGGTGAGCAGTTCTTC. Its product reads: CASSERQGGEQFF.